This is a list of T cell receptor beta chains from one sample in a study of blood T cell repertoires in COVID-19. Clones were sequenced by immunoSEQ multiplex PCR, and TCRdb holds only the in-frame ones, with some missing. This table holds 100,000 to 130,000 clones, roughly 90% found once. Input material: peripheral blood. Every receptor here comes from a man aged 40-55 years with active or convalescent COVID-19. The CDR3 runs from the conserved cysteine through the conserved F or W. The D gene is left open where the match is weak. Clone size is not always given. Where it is, it says once, few, many or a class for expanded clones.

J: TRBJ2-3; D: TRBD1; V: TRBV18; size: .; CDR3: CASSPPLGQGADTQYF; DNA: TGTGCCAGCTCACCACCGTTAGGACAGGGGGCCGATACGCAGTATTTT
J: TRBJ2-5; D: .; V: TRBV5-1; size: .; CDR3: CASSLGDNQETQYF; DNA: TGCGCCAGCAGCTTGGGTGACAACCAAGAGACCCAGTACTTC
J: TRBJ2-1; D: .; V: TRBV28; size: .; CDR3: CASSLNRNNEQFF; DNA: TGTGCCAGCAGTTTAAACAGGAACAATGAGCAGTTCTTC
J: TRBJ1-2; D: TRBD1; V: TRBV5-1; size: .; CDR3: CASSHGTRDRGYGYTF; DNA: TGCGCCAGCAGCCACGGGACCCGGGACAGGGGCTATGGCTACACCTTC
J: TRBJ1-5; D: .; V: TRBV30; size: .; CDR3: CAWSVGESNQPQHF; DNA: TGTGCCTGGAGTGTCGGGGAAAGTAATCAGCCCCAGCATTTT
J: TRBJ2-1; D: .; V: TRBV30; size: .; CDR3: CAWSSERERGEQFF; DNA: TGTGCCTGGAGTTCGGAGCGCGAGAGAGGAGAGCAGTTCTTC
J: TRBJ1-1; D: TRBD1; V: TRBV3-1/TRBV3-2; size: once; CDR3: CACQTGVGTEAFF; DNA: TGTGCCTGTCAAACAGGGGTGGGGACTGAAGCTTTCTTT
J: TRBJ1-3; D: .; V: TRBV24-1; size: .; CDR3: CATSGWGASGNTIYF; DNA: TGTGCCACCAGTGGATGGGGAGCCTCTGGAAACACCATATATTTT
J: TRBJ2-3; D: TRBD2; V: TRBV7-2; size: .; CDR3: CASSLDGSGRYADTQYF; DNA: TGTGCCAGCAGCTTAGATGGTAGCGGGAGGTACGCAGATACGCAGTATTTT
J: TRBJ2-2; D: TRBD1; V: TRBV9; size: .; CDR3: CASSVQGAGTGELFF; DNA: TGTGCCAGCAGCGTTCAGGGGGCGGGCACCGGGGAGCTGTTTTTT
J: TRBJ1-5; D: .; V: TRBV7-2; size: once; CDR3: CASSLGRGEPQHF; DNA: TGTGCCAGCAGCTTAGGACGAGGCGAGCCCCAGCATTTT
J: TRBJ1-4; D: TRBD1; V: TRBV19; size: .; CDR3: CASSRNRGANEKLFF; DNA: TGTGCCAGTAGTAGAAACAGGGGTGCTAATGAAAAACTGTTTTTT
J: TRBJ2-7; D: TRBD2; V: TRBV7-2; size: .; CDR3: CASSLYGTSSYEQYF; DNA: TGTGCCAGCAGCTTATATGGGACTAGCTCCTACGAGCAGTACTTC
J: TRBJ2-6; D: .; V: TRBV2; size: .; CDR3: CASSDPIQGSGTGANVLTF; DNA: TGTGCCAGCAGTGATCCTATCCAGGGGAGTGGTACTGGGGCCAACGTCCTGACTTTC
J: TRBJ2-1; D: .; V: TRBV11-3; size: .; CDR3: CASSRDSNQFF; DNA: TGTGCCAGCAGCCGAGATAGCAATCAGTTCTTC
J: TRBJ2-7; D: TRBD1; V: TRBV5-1; size: .; CDR3: CASRDIQGSEQYF; DNA: TGCGCCAGCAGAGATATACAGGGGAGCGAGCAGTACTTC
J: TRBJ2-4; D: TRBD1; V: TRBV9; size: .; CDR3: CASSAEATGASIQYF; DNA: TGTGCCAGCAGCGCGGAAGCTACAGGGGCGAGCATTCAGTACTTC
J: TRBJ2-2; D: TRBD2; V: TRBV3-1/TRBV3-2; size: .; CDR3: CASPIGLAGGPIGGELFF; DNA: TGTGCCAGCCCTATAGGGCTAGCGGGAGGGCCTATAGGCGGGGAGCTGTTTTTT
J: TRBJ1-2; D: TRBD1; V: TRBV12-3/TRBV12-4; size: .; CDR3: CASRGQIFYGYTF; DNA: TGTGCCAGCAGGGGACAGATTTTCTATGGCTACACCTTC
J: TRBJ1-4; D: .; V: TRBV19; size: .; CDR3: CASSIDTTEEKLFF; DNA: TGTGCCAGTAGTATAGATACTACGGAAGAAAAACTGTTTTTT
J: TRBJ2-3; D: TRBD2; V: TRBV7-2; size: .; CDR3: CASSLGWGRAPSTDTQYF; DNA: TGTGCCAGCAGCTTAGGATGGGGGAGGGCCCCTAGCACAGATACGCAGTATTTT
J: TRBJ2-1; D: TRBD2; V: TRBV4-1; size: .; CDR3: CASSTPGTMNEQFF; DNA: TGCGCCAGCAGCACCCCCGGGACTATGAATGAGCAGTTCTTC
J: TRBJ2-1; D: TRBD1; V: TRBV11-2; size: .; CDR3: CASSRDRGSGNEQFF; DNA: TGTGCCAGCAGCCGAGACAGGGGTTCAGGCAATGAGCAGTTCTTC
J: TRBJ2-1; D: .; V: TRBV9; size: .; CDR3: CASTSGGPRGNEQFF; DNA: TGTGCCAGCACCTCCGGGGGGCCGAGGGGGAATGAGCAGTTCTTC
J: TRBJ1-5; D: TRBD1; V: TRBV30; size: .; CDR3: CAWSTGGQPQHF; DNA: TGTGCCTGGTCAACAGGGGGTCAGCCCCAGCATTTT
J: TRBJ2-1; D: .; V: TRBV12-3/TRBV12-4; size: .; CDR3: CASRVEPINEQFF; DNA: TGTGCCAGCAGAGTGGAGCCCATCAATGAGCAGTTCTTC
J: TRBJ2-1; D: TRBD1; V: TRBV4-3; size: .; CDR3: CASSPSTGGYNEQFF; DNA: TGCGCCAGCAGCCCATCGACAGGGGGGTACAATGAGCAGTTCTTC
J: TRBJ2-5; D: .; V: TRBV5-6; size: .; CDR3: CASSLTEPETQYF; DNA: TGTGCCAGCAGCTTGACAGAGCCGGAGACCCAGTACTTC
J: TRBJ1-2; D: TRBD1; V: TRBV30; size: .; CDR3: CAWSRQGESNGYTF; DNA: TGTGCCTGGTCCCGACAGGGGGAATCAAATGGCTACACCTTC
J: TRBJ2-4; D: TRBD1; V: TRBV3-1/TRBV3-2; size: .; CDR3: CASSHQNRGRTKNIQYF; DNA: TGTGCCAGCAGCCACCAAAACAGGGGGCGTACCAAAAACATTCAGTACTTC
J: TRBJ1-4; D: .; V: TRBV11-2; size: .; CDR3: CASSPSRGIGEKLFF; DNA: TGTGCCAGCAGCCCCTCGAGGGGGATAGGGGAAAAACTGTTTTTT
J: TRBJ1-4; D: TRBD1; V: TRBV10-3; size: .; CDR3: CATKTGPNEKLFF; DNA: TGTGCCACGAAGACAGGGCCTAATGAAAAACTGTTTTTT
J: TRBJ1-3; D: .; V: TRBV10-3; size: .; CDR3: CAIAGTNSGNTIYF; DNA: TGTGCCATTGCAGGGACTAACTCTGGAAACACCATATATTTT
J: TRBJ2-7; D: .; V: TRBV4-2; size: .; CDR3: CASSQGSGDYEQYF; DNA: TGTGCCAGCAGCCAAGGGTCCGGGGACTACGAGCAGTACTTC
J: TRBJ1-1; D: .; V: TRBV6-5; size: .; CDR3: CASSSQPNTEAFF; DNA: TGTGCCAGCAGTTCACAGCCCAACACTGAAGCTTTCTTT
J: TRBJ1-5; D: .; V: TRBV27; size: .; CDR3: CASSFGGNQPQHF; DNA: TGTGCCAGCAGTTTCGGGGGCAATCAGCCCCAGCATTTT
J: TRBJ2-3; D: .; V: TRBV9; size: .; CDR3: CASSVVDRGTDTQYF; DNA: TGTGCCAGCAGCGTAGTAGATCGGGGGACGGATACGCAGTATTTT
J: TRBJ1-3; D: .; V: TRBV3-1/TRBV3-2; size: .; CDR3: CASSQNSGNTIYF; DNA: TGTGCCAGCAGCCAAAATAGTGGAAACACCATATATTTT
J: TRBJ1-2; D: .; V: TRBV5-1; size: few; CDR3: CASSLDTYYGYTF; DNA: TGCGCCAGCAGCTTGGACACCTACTATGGCTACACCTTC
J: TRBJ1-5; D: .; V: TRBV19; size: .; CDR3: CASSTTGNQPQHF; DNA: TGTGCCAGTAGTACCACAGGGAACCAGCCCCAGCATTTT
J: TRBJ2-7; D: .; V: TRBV21-1; size: .; CDR3: CASSKRGPGTETRSTYEQYF; DNA: TGTGCCAGCAGCAAAAGGGGGCCGGGGACAGAGACTCGCTCCACCTACGAGCAGTACTTC
J: TRBJ1-6; D: TRBD1; V: TRBV10-3; size: .; CDR3: CAISWTGGNSPLHF; DNA: TGTGCCATCAGCTGGACAGGGGGGAATTCACCCCTCCACTTT
J: TRBJ1-1; D: TRBD1; V: TRBV19; size: .; CDR3: CASNLKGGTAIEAFF; DNA: TGTGCCAGTAACCTAAAAGGAGGGACAGCGATTGAAGCTTTCTTT
J: TRBJ2-3; D: .; V: TRBV5-4; size: once; CDR3: CASSLVGGSTADTQYF; DNA: TGTGCCAGCAGCTTGGTTGGGGGGAGTACCGCAGATACGCAGTATTTT
J: TRBJ2-7; D: TRBD1; V: TRBV16; size: .; CDR3: CASSQSAGTGGDEQYF; DNA: TGTGCCAGCAGCCAATCAGCCGGGACAGGGGGAGACGAGCAGTACTTC
J: TRBJ1-5; D: .; V: TRBV19; size: .; CDR3: CASSIDQGTVYSNQPQHF; DNA: TGTGCCAGTAGTATAGATCAGGGAACCGTCTATAGCAATCAGCCCCAGCATTTT
J: TRBJ2-1; D: TRBD2; V: TRBV5-1; size: .; CDR3: CASSTAGDTYNEQFF; DNA: TGCGCCAGCAGTACAGCGGGAGATACCTACAATGAGCAGTTCTTC
J: TRBJ2-5; D: TRBD2; V: TRBV27; size: .; CDR3: CASSYSQTSGRKGTQYF; DNA: TGTGCCAGCAGTTACTCTCAGACTAGCGGGAGAAAAGGGACCCAGTACTTC
J: TRBJ1-6; D: .; V: TRBV9; size: once; CDR3: CASSTNSFGNSPLHF; DNA: TGTGCCAGCAGCACAAACAGCTTTGGGAATTCACCCCTCCACTTT
J: TRBJ2-7; D: .; V: TRBV28; size: .; CDR3: CASSFALSGRSYEQYF; DNA: TGTGCCAGCAGTTTTGCCCTAAGCGGCCGCTCCTACGAGCAGTACTTC
J: TRBJ1-2; D: TRBD1; V: TRBV7-3; size: .; CDR3: CASSRKSGTGGARGYTF; DNA: TGTGCCAGCAGCAGGAAATCTGGGACAGGGGGCGCGAGAGGCTACACCTTC
J: TRBJ2-7; D: TRBD1; V: TRBV6-5; size: .; CDR3: CASSPGTGGFYEQYF; DNA: TGTGCCAGCAGTCCAGGGACAGGGGGCTTCTACGAGCAGTACTTC
J: TRBJ1-5; D: .; V: TRBV19; size: .; CDR3: CASSISGMNQPQHF; DNA: TGTGCCAGTAGTATATCAGGGATGAACCAGCCCCAGCATTTT
J: TRBJ1-1; D: .; V: TRBV5-4; size: .; CDR3: CASSHRDTEAFF; DNA: TGTGCCAGCAGCCACCGGGACACTGAAGCTTTCTTT
J: TRBJ2-7; D: TRBD1; V: TRBV19; size: .; CDR3: CASLDTWKTGTAVHEQYF; DNA: TGTGCCAGTTTAGATACGTGGAAGACCGGGACAGCGGTCCACGAGCAGTACTTC
J: TRBJ2-3; D: .; V: TRBV4-1; size: once; CDR3: CASSQDRVADTQYF; DNA: TGCGCCAGCAGCCAAGACAGGGTGGCAGATACGCAGTATTTT
J: TRBJ1-2; D: TRBD1; V: TRBV7-2; size: .; CDR3: CASSPQGTGGDGYTF; DNA: TGTGCCAGCAGCCCCCAAGGGACAGGGGGCGATGGCTACACCTTC